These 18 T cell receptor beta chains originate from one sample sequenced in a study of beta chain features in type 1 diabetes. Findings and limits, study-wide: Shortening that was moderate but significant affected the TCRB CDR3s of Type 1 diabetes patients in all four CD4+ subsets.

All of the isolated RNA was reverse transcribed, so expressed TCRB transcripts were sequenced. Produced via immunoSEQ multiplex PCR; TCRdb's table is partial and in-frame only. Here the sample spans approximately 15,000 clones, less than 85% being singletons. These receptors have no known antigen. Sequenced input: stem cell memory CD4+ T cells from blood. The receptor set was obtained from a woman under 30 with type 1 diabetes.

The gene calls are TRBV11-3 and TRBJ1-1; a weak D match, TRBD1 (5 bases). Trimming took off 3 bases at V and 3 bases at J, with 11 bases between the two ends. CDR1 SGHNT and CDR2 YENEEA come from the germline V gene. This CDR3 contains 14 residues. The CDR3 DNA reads TGTGCCAGCAGCTTTTCGGGAGGGGACACTGAAGCTTTCTTT. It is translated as CASSFSGGDTEAFF.

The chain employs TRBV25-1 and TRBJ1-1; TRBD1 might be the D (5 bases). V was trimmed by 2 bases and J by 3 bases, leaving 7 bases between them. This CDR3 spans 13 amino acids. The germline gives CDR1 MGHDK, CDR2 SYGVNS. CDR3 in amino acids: CASSEPGDTEAFF. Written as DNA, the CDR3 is TGTGCCAGCAGTGAACCGGGGGACACTGAAGCTTTCTTT.

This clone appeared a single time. The CDR3: CASSTGQGNSPLHF. CDR3 bases: TGTGCCAGCAGCACCGGACAGGGGAATTCACCCCTCCACTTT. This chain joins TRBV7-2 and TRBJ1-6, with 9 bases fitting TRBD1. Trimming took 5 bases from V and 7 from J; bases not matched to a gene: 3. The CDR3 runs to 14 residues. Germline CDR1 reads SGHTA; CDR2 reads FQGNSA.

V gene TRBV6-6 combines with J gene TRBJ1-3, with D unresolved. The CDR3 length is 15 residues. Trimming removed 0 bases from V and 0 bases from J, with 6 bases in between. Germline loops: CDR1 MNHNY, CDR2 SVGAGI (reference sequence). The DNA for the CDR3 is TGTGCCAGCAGTTACTCGCGAATCTCTGGAAACACCATATATTTT. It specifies CASSYSRISGNTIYF.

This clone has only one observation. This chain's CDR3 is CASSLEGQGLYEQYF. In DNA form, the CDR3 reads TGTGCCAGCAGCTTAGAGGGACAGGGACTCTACGAGCAGTACTTC. The chain joins TRBV7-2 to TRBJ2-7, with 9 positions matching TRBD1. Looked up from germline, CDR1 is SGHTA and CDR2 is FQGNSA. Trimming removed 1 base from V and 3 bases from J; junction bases left unmatched: 4. This CDR3 comprises 15 residues.

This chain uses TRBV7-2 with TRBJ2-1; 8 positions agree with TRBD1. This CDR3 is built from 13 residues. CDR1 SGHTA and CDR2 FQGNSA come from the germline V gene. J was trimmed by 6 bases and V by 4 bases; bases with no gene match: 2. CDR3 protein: CASSWTGSNEQFF. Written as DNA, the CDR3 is TGTGCCAGCAGCTGGACAGGGTCCAATGAGCAGTTCTTC.

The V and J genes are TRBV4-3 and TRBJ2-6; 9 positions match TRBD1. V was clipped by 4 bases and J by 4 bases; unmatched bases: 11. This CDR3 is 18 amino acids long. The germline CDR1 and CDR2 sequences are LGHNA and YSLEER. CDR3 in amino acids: CASSLRDRGSGGANVLTF. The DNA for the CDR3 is TGCGCCAGCAGCCTTCGTGACAGGGGGTCGGGCGGGGCCAACGTCCTGACTTTC.

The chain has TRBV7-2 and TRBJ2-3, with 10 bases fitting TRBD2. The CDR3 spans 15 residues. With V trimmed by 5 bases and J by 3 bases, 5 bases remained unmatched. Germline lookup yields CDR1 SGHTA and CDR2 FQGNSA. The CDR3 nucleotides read TGTGCCAGCAGCCCACTAGCGGGAAGAACAGATACGCAGTATTTT. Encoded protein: CASSPLAGRTDTQYF.

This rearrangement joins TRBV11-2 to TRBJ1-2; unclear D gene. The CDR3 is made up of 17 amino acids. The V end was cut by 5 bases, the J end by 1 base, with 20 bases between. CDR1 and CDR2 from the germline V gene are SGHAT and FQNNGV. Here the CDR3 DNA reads TGTGCCAGCAGCCCTTTAGGCGTGACAACAGTTAACTATGGCTACACCTTC. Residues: CASSPLGVTTVNYGYTF.

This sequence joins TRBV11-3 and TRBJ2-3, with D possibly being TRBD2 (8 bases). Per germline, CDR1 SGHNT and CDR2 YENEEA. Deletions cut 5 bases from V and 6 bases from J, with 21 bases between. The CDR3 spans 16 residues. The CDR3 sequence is CASSQGVAGGRDTQYF. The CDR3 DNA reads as TGTGCCAGCAGCCAGGGGGTTGCGGGAGGTCGGGATACGCAGTATTTT. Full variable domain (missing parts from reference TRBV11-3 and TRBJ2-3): EAGVVQSPRYKIIEKKQPVAFWCNPISGHNTLYWYLQNLGQGPELLIRYENEEAVDDSQLPKDRFSAERLKGVDSTLKIQPAELGDSAVYLCASSQGVAGGRDTQYFGPGTRLTVL.

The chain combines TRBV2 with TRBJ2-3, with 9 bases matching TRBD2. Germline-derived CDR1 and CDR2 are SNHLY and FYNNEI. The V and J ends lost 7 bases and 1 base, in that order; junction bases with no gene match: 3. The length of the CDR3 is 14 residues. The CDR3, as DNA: TGTGCCAGCAATAGACTAGCGGGCACAGATACGCAGTATTTT. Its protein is CASNRLAGTDTQYF.

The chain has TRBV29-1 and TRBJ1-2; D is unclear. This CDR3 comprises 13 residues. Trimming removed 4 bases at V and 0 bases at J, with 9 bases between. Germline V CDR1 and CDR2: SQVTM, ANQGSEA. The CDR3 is CSVGSLANYGYTF. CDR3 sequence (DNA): TGCAGCGTTGGCAGTCTTGCTAACTATGGCTACACCTTC. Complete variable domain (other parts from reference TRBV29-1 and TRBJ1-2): SAVISQKPSRDICQRGTSLTIQCQVDSQVTMMFWYRQQPGQSLTLIATANQGSEATYESGFVIDKFPISRPNLTFSTLTVSNMSPEDSSIYLCSVGSLANYGYTFGSGTRLTVV.

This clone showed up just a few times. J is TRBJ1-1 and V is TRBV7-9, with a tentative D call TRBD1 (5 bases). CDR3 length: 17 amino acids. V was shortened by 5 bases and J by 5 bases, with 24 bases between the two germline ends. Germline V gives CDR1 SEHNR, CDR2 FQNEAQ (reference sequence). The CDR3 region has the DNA TGTGCCAGCAGCCCAGGCGGGGGGTCTTGGGGCCGTACTGAAGCTTTCTTT. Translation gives CASSPGGGSWGRTEAFF.

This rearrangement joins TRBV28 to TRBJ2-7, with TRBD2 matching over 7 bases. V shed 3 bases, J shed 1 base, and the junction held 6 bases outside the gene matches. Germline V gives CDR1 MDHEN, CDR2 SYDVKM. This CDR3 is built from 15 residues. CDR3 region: CASSLAGALSYEQYF. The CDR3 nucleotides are TGTGCCAGCAGTTTGGCGGGAGCTCTATCCTACGAGCAGTACTTC.

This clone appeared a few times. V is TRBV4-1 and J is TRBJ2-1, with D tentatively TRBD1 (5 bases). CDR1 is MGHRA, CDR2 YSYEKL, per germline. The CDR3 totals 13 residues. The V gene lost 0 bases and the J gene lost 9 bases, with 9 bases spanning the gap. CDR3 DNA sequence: TGCGCCAGCAGCCAAGAGGCAGGGTTTGAGCAGTTCTTC. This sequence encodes CASSQEAGFEQFF.

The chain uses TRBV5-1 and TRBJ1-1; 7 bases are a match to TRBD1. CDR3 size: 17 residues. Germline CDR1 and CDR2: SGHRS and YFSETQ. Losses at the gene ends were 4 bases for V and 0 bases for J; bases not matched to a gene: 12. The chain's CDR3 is CASSPGLGQPMNTEAFF. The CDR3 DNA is TGCGCCAGCAGCCCGGGATTGGGACAGCCGATGAACACTGAAGCTTTCTTT.

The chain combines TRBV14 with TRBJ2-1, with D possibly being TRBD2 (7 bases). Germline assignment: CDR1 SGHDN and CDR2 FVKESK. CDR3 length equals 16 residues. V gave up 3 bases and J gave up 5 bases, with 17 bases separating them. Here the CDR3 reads CASSQKGGAVDNEQFF. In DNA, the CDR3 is TGTGCCAGCAGCCAGAAAGGGGGGGCTGTCGACAATGAGCAGTTCTTC.

In DNA, the CDR3 is TGTGCCAGCTCGTCGGAGACCCAGTACTTC. Translation: CASSSETQYF. The chain is built from TRBV18 and TRBJ2-5; no clear D. The CDR3 runs 10 residues. V lost 6 bases to trimming and J lost 5 bases, with 4 bases between them. Per germline, CDR1 KGHSH and CDR2 LQKENI.